The 3 T cell receptor beta chains below all came from one sample that was sequenced in a study of T cells in Graves' hyperthyroidism and ophthalmopathy (dated by TCRdb to the late 2010s). Library construction relied on multiplex PCR. Sequencing instrument: Illumina HiSeq 2000. Amplification of TCR beta CDR3 regions was carried out from RNA transcripts. The first round of RT-PCR for the TCR CDR3 was performed with the HTBI primer set and the Qiagen OneStep RT-PCR kit. TCRdb handled the public reads itself, with Q25 trimming in fastp and clone calling in MiXCR, and kept productive beta chains. Duplicate CDR3 protein sequences are folded into a single record with the most common DNA and genes. The sample profile shows roughly 560,000 distinct CDR3 sequences; roughly 14% of them were found once. The leading ten clones occupy around 4.1% of the sample. Sequenced: blood. These receptors were obtained from a woman aged 40 to 50 with Graves' ophthalmopathy.

This clonotype was recorded at least ten times. The chain uses TRBV6-2 or TRBV6-3 and TRBJ2-2; maybe TRBD2 (6 bases). This CDR3 comprises 14 residues. V was pared by 8 bases and J by 4 bases, with 14 bases between. The germline CDR1 and CDR2 sequences are MNHEY and SVGEGT. The CDR3 protein is CASGGTLSTGELFF. For the CDR3, the DNA is TGTGCCAGCGGGGGGACTTTGAGCACCGGGGAGCTGTTTTTT.

This clonotype was detected once. V and J are TRBV28 and TRBJ1-5, with a weak D call TRBD1 (6 bases). The CDR3 has 12 residues. CDR1 is MDHEN, CDR2 SYDVKM, per germline. The V and J ends lost 8 bases and 3 bases respectively, with 8 bases between them. The CDR3 bases are TGTGCCAGCGGACAGAACAATCAGCCCCAGCATTTT. Amino acid sequence: CASGQNNQPQHF.

There are many counts of this clonotype. The CDR3 sequence is CSGQDRGQGNTIYF. The CDR3 DNA is TGCAGTGGCCAAGACAGGGGGCAAGGAAACACCATATATTTT. This sequence joins TRBV20-1 and TRBJ1-3; 10 nucleotides align to TRBD1. The length of the CDR3 is 14 residues. V lost 7 bases to trimming and J lost 4 bases; unmatched junction nucleotides: 7. The germline CDR1 and CDR2 sequences are DFQATT and SNEGSKA (reference sequence).